The rows below give T cell receptor beta chains drawn from one sample of a study of blood T cell repertoires in COVID-19. The table came from immunoSEQ multiplex PCR; TCRdb's copy has only in-frame clones and leaves some out. The sample lists tens of thousands of clones, roughly 84% seen once, with 55% to 60% in the top ten. Sequenced material: peripheral blood. The receptors come from a man in his 70s with acute or convalescent COVID-19. CDR3s leave out the opening cysteine and the closing phenylalanine or tryptophan. Each record gives: CDR3 protein, V gene, D gene. A D gene is named only where the DNA matches it firmly.

CDR3: ASSGGTATDTQY
V: TRBV10-1
D: TRBD1

CDR3: ASSPVTANQPQH
V: TRBV18
D: NA

CDR3: ASGLAESYEQY
V: TRBV5-1
D: TRBD2

CDR3: ASSKTAGGIYYEQY
V: TRBV11-2
D: TRBD2

CDR3: ASSQGLGDTQY
V: TRBV3-1/TRBV3-2
D: NA

CDR3: ASRDAGGYEQY
V: TRBV7-2
D: TRBD1

CDR3: ASRGGTDYNEQF
V: TRBV2
D: NA

CDR3: ASSTPGDDEQF
V: TRBV7-2
D: NA

CDR3: ASSPGREKLF
V: TRBV12-3/TRBV12-4
D: NA

CDR3: ASSGAPGLSSYEQF
V: TRBV25-1
D: NA

CDR3: ASSRVGYEQY
V: TRBV13
D: NA

CDR3: ASSLVGGTNSPLH
V: TRBV7-3
D: NA

CDR3: ASSRRPSGAGANVLT
V: TRBV6-6
D: NA

CDR3: ASSLEHRGGYT
V: TRBV7-8
D: TRBD1

CDR3: ASSTHRGLSYEQY
V: TRBV28
D: TRBD1

CDR3: ASSSGSDYTGELF
V: TRBV19
D: NA

CDR3: ASSGLLAGGPPTEQY
V: TRBV5-4
D: TRBD2

CDR3: ASSFGPGQNYGYT
V: TRBV28
D: TRBD1

CDR3: ASSSVIGADYNYGYT
V: TRBV7-9
D: NA

CDR3: ASSQDGAGRGTDTQY
V: TRBV5-5
D: TRBD2

CDR3: ASSAPGTRVTDTQY
V: TRBV7-9
D: TRBD2

CDR3: ASRGYSGTGAYNEQF
V: TRBV28
D: TRBD1

CDR3: ASSPGESTGELF
V: TRBV18
D: NA

CDR3: ASSRSRQGANEKLF
V: TRBV4-3
D: TRBD1